These T cell receptor beta chains were read from a single sample in a study of OX40 agonist ivuxolimab in advanced cancers. Clones were sequenced by immunoSEQ multiplex PCR, and TCRdb holds only the in-frame ones, with some missing. In the table there are 95,000 to 100,000 clones, roughly 80% of which are singletons. Specimen: CD4+ or CD8+ T cells sorted from blood, collected in a trial of the OX40 agonist ivuxolimab. Every receptor here comes from an adult with an advanced solid tumor such as melanoma, head and neck, liver or kidney cancer. CDR3s include the opening cysteine and the closing phenylalanine or tryptophan. The D gene is left open where the match is weak. Size tells how often a clone was seen (once, few, many) or the class of an expanded clone, and some rows leave it out.

>TRBJ2-2|TRBV7-9|14|-|-
TGTGCCAGCAGCCTAACCGCGGGGCCCGGGGAGCTGTTTTTT
CASSLTAGPGELFF
>TRBJ2-5|TRBV19|13|-|few
TGTGCCAGTGGCACGGGGGCCGGGGAGACCCAGTACTTC
CASGTGAGETQYF
>TRBJ2-7|TRBV7-8|14|-|-
TGTGCCAGCAGCTTGGGGATGGCTCAACACGAGCAGTACTTC
CASSLGMAQHEQYF
>TRBJ2-5|TRBV29-1|15|TRBD1|once
TGCAGCGTACCCGGACAGGGAGGATGGCAAGAGACCCAGTACTTC
CSVPGQGGWQETQYF
>TRBJ2-5|TRBV5-1|15|-|-
TGCGCCAGCAGGCCCGGTTTTGGGGGCCAAGAGACCCAGTACTTC
CASRPGFGGQETQYF
>TRBJ2-3|TRBV9|16|TRBD2|-
TGTGCCAGCAGCGTCACTAGCGGGGCTAGCACAGATACGCAGTATTTT
CASSVTSGASTDTQYF
>TRBJ2-7|TRBV7-2|16|TRBD1|few
TGTGCCAGCAGCTCGGACAGGCCGAAAGTGGCCTACGAGCAGTACTTC
CASSSDRPKVAYEQYF
>TRBJ2-4|TRBV18|14|-|-
TGTGCCACCCATGGCGGACTAGCCAAAAACATTCAGTACTTC
CATHGGLAKNIQYF
>TRBJ1-1|TRBV7-3|15|-|-
TGTGCCAGCAGCCCTTCGGGAAGGAGAAGCACTGAAGCTTTCTTT
CASSPSGRRSTEAFF
>TRBJ1-3|TRBV9|13|-|-
TGTGCCAGCAGCGTCCCCCCTGGAAACACCATATATTTT
CASSVPPGNTIYF
>TRBJ1-3|TRBV5-1|16|-|once
TGCGCCAGCAGCTTCGGCCCAGTGAACTCTGGAAACACCATATATTTT
CASSFGPVNSGNTIYF
>TRBJ1-1|TRBV4-2|16|TRBD1|-
TGTGCCAGCAGCGGAGGCGGGGACAGATTGAACACTGAAGCTTTCTTT
CASSGGGDRLNTEAFF
>TRBJ2-1|TRBV5-4|17|-|once
TGTGCCAGCAGCTCGTCTCTCCCGAGACAGCGAGACAATGAGCAGTTCTTC
CASSSSLPRQRDNEQFF
>TRBJ2-7|TRBV11-1|15|-|-
TGTGCCAGCAGCCCTGAGCCGGACAAACGAGGAGAGCAGTACTTC
CASSPEPDKRGEQYF
>TRBJ2-5|TRBV5-4|14|-|-
TGTGCCAGCAGCTCGCCGCGGGGTCAAGAGACCCAGTACTTC
CASSSPRGQETQYF
>TRBJ1-2|TRBV5-6|14|-|-
TGTGCCAGCAGCTTGGCGGGCACCTTAAGGGGCTACACCTTC
CASSLAGTLRGYTF
>TRBJ2-1|TRBV6-6|15|-|-
TGTGCCAGCAGTTACCTGGGTAACCTTTACAATGAGCAGTTCTTC
CASSYLGNLYNEQFF
>TRBJ1-4|TRBV5-6|14|-|-
TGTGCCAGCAACCCCGACACGTTGTTAGAAAAACTGTTTTTT
CASNPDTLLEKLFF
>TRBJ2-1|TRBV2|15|-|-
TGTGCCAGCACTGAAAGGGCAGGGCCCTACAATGAGCAGTTCTTC
CASTERAGPYNEQFF
>TRBJ1-1|TRBV10-2|13|-|-
TGCGCCAGCAGTGAGTCCAGGAACACTGAAGCTTTCTTT
CASSESRNTEAFF
>TRBJ1-5|TRBV30|14|-|-
TGTGCCTGGAGTGTCGGACAGCTGAATCAGCCCCAGCATTTT
CAWSVGQLNQPQHF
>TRBJ1-3|TRBV6-6|15|TRBD1|-
TGTGCCAGCACCTCGAACAGGGGGCCTGGAAACACCATATATTTT
CASTSNRGPGNTIYF
>TRBJ1-5|TRBV28|15|TRBD1|once
TGTGCCAGCAGTTTACCGGTACAGGGGGATCAGCCCCAGCATTTT
CASSLPVQGDQPQHF
>TRBJ1-4|TRBV20-1|11|-|-
TGCAGTGGGTTGCAGGGCGGAAAACTGTTTTTT
CSGLQGGKLFF
>TRBJ2-1|TRBV2|13|-|-
TGTGCCAGCAGTCAGGGCCCCAACAATGAGCAGTTCTTC
CASSQGPNNEQFF
>TRBJ2-1|TRBV6-5|12|-|-
TGTGCCAGCAGTGACCGACGTAATGAGCAGTTCTTC
CASSDRRNEQFF
>TRBJ2-7|TRBV7-2|15|-|-
TGTGCCAGCAGCCTGGGACCATTACCCATCTACGAGCAGTACTTC
CASSLGPLPIYEQYF
>TRBJ1-6|TRBV28|13|-|-
TGTGCCAGCAGTTCACCATATAATTCACCCCTCCACTTT
CASSSPYNSPLHF
>TRBJ2-5|TRBV18|16|TRBD1|-
TGTGCCAGCTCACCCCTGACAGGGGGTTTACAAGAGACCCAGTACTTC
CASSPLTGGLQETQYF
>TRBJ1-4|TRBV18|16|-|-
TGTGCCAGCTCACCGAAGACAGGTGCAACTAATGAAAAACTGTTTTTT
CASSPKTGATNEKLFF
>TRBJ1-3|TRBV7-2|14|-|-
TGTGCCAGCAGCCCATCAGGGTCAGGAAACACCATATATTTT
CASSPSGSGNTIYF
>TRBJ2-1|TRBV7-8|17|TRBD2|-
TGTGCCAGCAGCTCCGGACTAGCGGGGGGCACCTACAATGAGCAGTTCTTC
CASSSGLAGGTYNEQFF
>TRBJ2-1|TRBV7-9|16|-|-
TGTGCCAGCTCCCTTCTCGGTCGAGGCCAAACCAATGAGCAGTTCTTC
CASSLLGRGQTNEQFF